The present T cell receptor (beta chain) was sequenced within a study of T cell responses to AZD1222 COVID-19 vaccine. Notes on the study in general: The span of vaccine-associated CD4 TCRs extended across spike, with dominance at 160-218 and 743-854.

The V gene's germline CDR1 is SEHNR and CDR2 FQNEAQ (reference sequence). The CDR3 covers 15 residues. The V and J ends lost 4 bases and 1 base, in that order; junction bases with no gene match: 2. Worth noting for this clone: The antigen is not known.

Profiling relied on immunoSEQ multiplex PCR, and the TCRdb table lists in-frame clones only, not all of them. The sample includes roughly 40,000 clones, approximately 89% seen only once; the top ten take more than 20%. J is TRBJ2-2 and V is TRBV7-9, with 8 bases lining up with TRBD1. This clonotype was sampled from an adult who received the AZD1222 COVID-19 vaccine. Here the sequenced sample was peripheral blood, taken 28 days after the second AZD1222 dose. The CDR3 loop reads CASSSGTGNTGELFF. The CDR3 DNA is TGTGCCAGCAGCTCCGGGACAGGGAACACCGGGGAGCTGTTTTTT.